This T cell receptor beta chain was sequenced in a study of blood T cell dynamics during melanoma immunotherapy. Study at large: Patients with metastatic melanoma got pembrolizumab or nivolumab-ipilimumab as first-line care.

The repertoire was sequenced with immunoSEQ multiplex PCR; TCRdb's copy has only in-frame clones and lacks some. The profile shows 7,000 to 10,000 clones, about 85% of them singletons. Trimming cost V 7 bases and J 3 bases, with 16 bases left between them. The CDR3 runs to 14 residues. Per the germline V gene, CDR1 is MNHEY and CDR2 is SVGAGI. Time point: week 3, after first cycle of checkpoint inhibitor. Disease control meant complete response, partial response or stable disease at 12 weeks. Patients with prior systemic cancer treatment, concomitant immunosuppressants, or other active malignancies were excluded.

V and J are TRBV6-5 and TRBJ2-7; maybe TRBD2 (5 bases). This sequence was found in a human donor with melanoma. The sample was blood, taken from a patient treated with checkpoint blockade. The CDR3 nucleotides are TGTGCCAGCACCCCCACCGGGGAAAGCTACGAGCAGTACTTC. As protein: CASTPTGESYEQYF.